The clone carrying this T cell receptor (beta chain) has ten or more counts. Its cognate antigen is unknown. The use of a sample-barcoded 5' primer and a J-beta primer mix characterized a second PCR of roughly 6 to 11 cycles. A 12-random-nucleotide template-switch adaptor tagged each cDNA molecule. TCRdb analysed the 5' RACE reads with MiXCR anew, one entry per CDR3 protein. Among about 1.1 million distinct CDR3 sequences, around two fifths were seen once, and the ten largest hold less than 15%. The data were taken from a study of blood T cells in healthy people across ages. Across the whole study: About one barcoded TCR beta cDNA was captured per two T cells. The study's findings and limits: A roughly linear fall in TCR beta diversity per million T cells was seen with increasing age.

Material: blood. This receptor was taken from a man younger than 30 in good health.

Here the CDR3 reads CASSQHGGGTTDTQYF. The CDR3 nucleotides are TGTGCCAGCAGCCAACACGGCGGGGGGACCACAGATACGCAGTATTTT. The chain links TRBV7-2 to TRBJ2-3; TRBD2 matches 8 bases. Germline V gene sequence: CDR1 SGHTA, CDR2 FQGNSA. The V segment lost 5 bases and the J segment 2 bases; nucleotides outside the gene matches: 9. The CDR3 length is 16 residues.